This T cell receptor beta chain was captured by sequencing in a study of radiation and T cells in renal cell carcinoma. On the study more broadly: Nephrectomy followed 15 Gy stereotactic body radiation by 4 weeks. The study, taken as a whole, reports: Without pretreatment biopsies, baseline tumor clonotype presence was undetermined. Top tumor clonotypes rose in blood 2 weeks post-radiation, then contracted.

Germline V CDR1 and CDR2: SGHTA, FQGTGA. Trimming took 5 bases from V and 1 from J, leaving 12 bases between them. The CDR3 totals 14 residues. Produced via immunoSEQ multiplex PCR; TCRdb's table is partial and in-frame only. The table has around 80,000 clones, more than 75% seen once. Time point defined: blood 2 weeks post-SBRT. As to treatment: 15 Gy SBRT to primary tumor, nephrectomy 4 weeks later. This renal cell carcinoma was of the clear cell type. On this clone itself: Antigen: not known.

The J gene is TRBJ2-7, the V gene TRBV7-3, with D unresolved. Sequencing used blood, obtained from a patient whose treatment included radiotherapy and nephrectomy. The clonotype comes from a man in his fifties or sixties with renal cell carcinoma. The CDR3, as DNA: TGTGCCAGCAGCCGCGACTCGTGGTCCTACGAGCAGTACTTC. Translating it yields CASSRDSWSYEQYF.